A single count supports the clone carrying this T cell receptor (beta chain). How the authors handled the data: For nucleated cells, counts were estimated from reference gene primer amplification. Using immunoSEQ multiplex PCR, the repertoire was profiled, and TCRdb retains in-frame clones only, with some absent. The V and J calls and clone size were taken over from that table, and D and trimming were inferred from the DNA. The table lists 200,000 to 250,000 clones, 75% to 85% of them singletons. The sample is drawn from a study of blood T cell repertoires in COVID-19. Seattle patients were enrolled during active infection and followed longitudinally. This sequence was found in a woman between 25 and 40 years old with COVID-19, enrolled during active disease. Sample: peripheral blood.

CDR3 nucleotide sequence: TGTGCCAGCATTACGGGACAGATGAATTCACCCCTCCACTTT. The encoded protein is CASITGQMNSPLHF. The genes are TRBV2 and TRBJ1-6; 7 bases line up with TRBD1. Germline values: CDR1 SNHLY, CDR2 FYNNEI. The CDR3 contains 14 residues. V lost 7 bases, J lost 7 bases, and 7 bases stayed unmatched.